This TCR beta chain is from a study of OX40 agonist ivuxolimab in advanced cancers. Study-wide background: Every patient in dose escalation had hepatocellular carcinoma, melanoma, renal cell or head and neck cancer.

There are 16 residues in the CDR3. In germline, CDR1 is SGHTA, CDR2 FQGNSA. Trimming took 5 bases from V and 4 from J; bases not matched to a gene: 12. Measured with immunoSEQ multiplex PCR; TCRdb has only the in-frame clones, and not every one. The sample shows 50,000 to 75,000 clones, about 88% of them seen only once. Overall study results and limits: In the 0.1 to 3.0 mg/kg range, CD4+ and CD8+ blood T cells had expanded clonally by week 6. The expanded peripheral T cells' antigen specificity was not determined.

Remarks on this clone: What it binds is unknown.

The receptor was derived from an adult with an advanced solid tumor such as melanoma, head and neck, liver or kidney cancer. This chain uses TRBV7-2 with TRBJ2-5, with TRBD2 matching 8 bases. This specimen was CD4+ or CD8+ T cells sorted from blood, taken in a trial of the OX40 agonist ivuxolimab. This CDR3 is CASSPSGAGVGETQYF. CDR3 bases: TGTGCCAGCAGCCCCTCGGGAGCGGGGGTGGGAGAGACCCAGTACTTC.